The rows below give T cell receptor beta chains drawn from one sample of a study of shared clonotypes between healthy human individuals. Repertoires were generated with immunoSEQ multiplex PCR, while TCRdb's copy carries only in-frame clones and drops some. This sample carries around 430,000 clones, about 85% of them seen once, and the ten largest clones take about 13%. The sequenced sample consisted of PBMCs. These receptors were taken from a woman aged 40 to 50 in good health. Some clones in this sample may be carry-over from other donors' samples. Both conserved end residues are part of each CDR3. The D gene is left open where the match is weak. A clone size is listed for some rows: how often the clone was seen (once, few, many), or a class if it is expanded.

j_gene | abundance | v_gene | d_gene | CDR3nt | CDR3aa
TRBJ2-5 | NA | TRBV29-1 | TRBD1 | TGCAGCGTGGTAAGGACAGGCCAAGAGACCCAGTACTTC | CSVVRTGQETQYF
TRBJ1-1 | few | TRBV5-1 | NA | TGCGCCAGCAGCTTGGAGCAGGCCGCGGGAAAAGCTTTCTTT | CASSLEQAAGKAFF
TRBJ1-2 | NA | TRBV28 | NA | TGTGCCAGCAGTTCCCTGGGGGTCAACTATGGCTACACCTTC | CASSSLGVNYGYTF
TRBJ1-3 | few | TRBV9 | NA | TGTGCCAGCAGCGTAGATCCCTCTGGAAACACCATATATTTT | CASSVDPSGNTIYF
TRBJ1-5 | NA | TRBV28 | TRBD1 | TGTGCCAGCAGCTCAAATCAGGGGGTGCGCAATCAGCCCCAGCATTTT | CASSSNQGVRNQPQHF
TRBJ1-5 | NA | TRBV18 | NA | TGTGCCAGCTCACCTGGGAACAATCAGCCCCAGCATTTT | CASSPGNNQPQHF
TRBJ2-2 | NA | TRBV27 | NA | TGTGCCAGCAGTGCTACCGGGAGGAACACCGGGGAGCTGTTTTTT | CASSATGRNTGELFF
TRBJ1-2 | NA | TRBV30 | TRBD1 | TGTGCCTGGACTAGGGGACAGGGAAGAGGTGGCTACACCTTC | CAWTRGQGRGGYTF
TRBJ1-1 | NA | TRBV6-5 | NA | TGTGCCAGCAGTTACGATCCGGGGAACACTGAAGCTTTCTTT | CASSYDPGNTEAFF
TRBJ1-4 | once | TRBV29-1 | TRBD1 | TGCAGCGTTAAAAAAGGGGGCCTAGCAACTAATGAAAAACTGTTTTTT | CSVKKGGLATNEKLFF
TRBJ2-7 | NA | TRBV5-5 | NA | TGTGCCAGCAGCTTTGCGATGGGCGGGGCCTCCTACGAGCAGTACTTC | CASSFAMGGASYEQYF
TRBJ2-7 | NA | TRBV28 | NA | TGTGCCAGCAGTTTTATCGTTTATGAGCAGTACTTC | CASSFIVYEQYF
TRBJ2-7 | few | TRBV7-2 | NA | TGCGCCAGCAGCCAATTTGCGGGGCCCTACGAGCAGTACTTC | CASSQFAGPYEQYF
TRBJ2-1 | NA | TRBV30 | TRBD2 | TGTGCCTGGAGTGGGTCTCCCCGGGGGAGGGCCCACAATGAGCAGTTCTTC | CAWSGSPRGRAHNEQFF
TRBJ1-6 | NA | TRBV28 | NA | TGTGCCAGCAGTTTATTACGCGGGACCTCCTATAATTCACCCCTCCACTTT | CASSLLRGTSYNSPLHF
TRBJ2-7 | NA | TRBV28 | TRBD1 | TGTGCCAGCAGGAGTACAGGGGCCGGATCCTACGAGCAGTACTTC | CASRSTGAGSYEQYF
TRBJ1-5 | NA | TRBV5-8 | NA | TGTGCCAGCAGCAACCGGGACAACTATAGCAATCAGCCCCAGCATTTT | CASSNRDNYSNQPQHF
TRBJ2-7 | once | TRBV10-3 | NA | TGTGCCATCAGTGAAGTAGCCTACGAGCAGTACTTC | CAISEVAYEQYF
TRBJ2-7 | NA | TRBV5-4 | TRBD2 | TGTGCCAGCAGCCAAGCGGGAGGGAAGGGGGAGCAGTACTTC | CASSQAGGKGEQYF
TRBJ2-2 | few | TRBV7-8 | NA | TGTGCCAGCAGCTTACGGGTAACCGCGAACACCGGGGAGCTGTTTTTT | CASSLRVTANTGELFF
TRBJ1-1 | NA | TRBV6-1 | NA | TGTGCCAGCAGTGAAAGGGCAGCCCGGGAAGCTTTCTTT | CASSERAAREAFF
TRBJ2-1 | many | TRBV7-3 | NA | TGTGCCAGCAGCTGGGGCCCTTCGGGCGATGAGCAGTTCTTC | CASSWGPSGDEQFF
TRBJ2-1 | NA | TRBV5-1 | NA | TGCGCCAGCAGCTTGGCCCCGGGACAACGCAATGAGCAGTTCTTC | CASSLAPGQRNEQFF
TRBJ1-2 | NA | TRBV19 | NA | TGTGCCAGTAGTATAGAGGAGGGAGGCTACACCTTC | CASSIEEGGYTF